This T cell receptor (beta chain) was sequenced for a study of TIL therapy for anti-PD-1-resistant metastatic lung cancer. General study results and limits: Treatment-naive, never-smoker and oncogene-addicted patients were overrepresented in this highly selected cohort.

On this clone: Its specificity is not known.

This CDR3 is built from 19 residues. V lost 0 bases, J lost 7 bases, and 24 bases lay in between. CDR1 is SEHNR and CDR2 is FQNEAQ in the germline V gene (reference sequence). Time point in this sample: pre-treatment sample, taken before nivolumab and TIL therapy. The libraries were made with immunoSEQ v3. Libraries were sequenced to around 2 million read pairs (survey) or roughly 5-6.5 million (deep). Data came from immunoSEQ multiplex PCR; TCRdb stores just in-frame clones and leaves some out. Seen here are tens of thousands of clones, 70% to 90% observed once, and the top ten hold around 5.1%. The chain carries TRBV7-9 and TRBJ1-4, with D perhaps matching TRBD1 (5 bases). This receptor was identified in a person between 30 and 79 years old with non-small cell lung cancer. The sequenced sample was blood, obtained at baseline. The CDR3 nucleotides read TGTGCCAGCAGCTTAGCGCTAATTGGCGGGGGTGAATTATTTGAAAAACTGTTTTTT. As protein: CASSLALIGGGELFEKLFF.